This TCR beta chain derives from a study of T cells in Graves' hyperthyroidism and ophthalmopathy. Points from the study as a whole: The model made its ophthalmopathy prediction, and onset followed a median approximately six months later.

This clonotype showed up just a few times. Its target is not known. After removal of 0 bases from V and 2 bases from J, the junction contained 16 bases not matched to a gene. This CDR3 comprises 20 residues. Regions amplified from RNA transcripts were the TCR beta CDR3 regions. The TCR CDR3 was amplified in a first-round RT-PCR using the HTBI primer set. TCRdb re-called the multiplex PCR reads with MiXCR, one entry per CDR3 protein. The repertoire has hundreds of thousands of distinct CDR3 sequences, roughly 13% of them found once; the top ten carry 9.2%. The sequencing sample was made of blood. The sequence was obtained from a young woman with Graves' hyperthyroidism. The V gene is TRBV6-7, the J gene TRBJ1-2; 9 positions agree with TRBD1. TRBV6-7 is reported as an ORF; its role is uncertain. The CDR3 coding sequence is TGTGCCAGCAGTTACTCTTCCCCCTCCAGGGACAGGGCTTCAAACTATGGCTACACCTTC. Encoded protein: CASSYSSPSRDRASNYGYTF.